The rows below give T cell receptor beta chains drawn from one sample of a study of blood T cell repertoires in COVID-19. The repertoire was sequenced with immunoSEQ multiplex PCR; TCRdb's copy has only in-frame clones and lacks some. The sample includes 350,000 to 400,000 clones, more than 80% seen only once; the top ten take about 3%. Sequencing used peripheral blood. These receptors were taken from a woman aged 30 to 39 with COVID-19, enrolled during active disease. The CDR3 runs from the conserved cysteine through the conserved F or W. The order of the fields is D gene, V gene, J gene, clone size, CDR3 DNA, CDR3 protein. D genes are given only for firm matches. Clone size is stated in some rows and not others, as once, few, many or a class when expanded.

>TRBD2|TRBV4-2|TRBJ2-1|.
TGTGCCAGCAGCCAACCGGGACTACGATACAATGAGCAGTTCTTC
CASSQPGLRYNEQFF
>TRBD2|TRBV6-5|TRBJ2-1|.
TGTGCCAGCAGTCGGACTAGCGGGGGCCAGCAGTTCTTC
CASSRTSGGQQFF
>.|TRBV18|TRBJ2-1|.
TGTGCCAGCTCACCACAGCGGACAGATAACAATGAGCAGTTCTTC
CASSPQRTDNNEQFF
>TRBD1|TRBV27|TRBJ1-1|.
TGTGCCAGCAGTTTATCGGTAGGGGGCTACACTGAAGCTTTCTTT
CASSLSVGGYTEAFF
>TRBD1|TRBV27|TRBJ2-5|once
TGTGCCAGCAGTTTATCTGGACAGGGCCCGGAGACCCAGTACTTC
CASSLSGQGPETQYF
>TRBD1|TRBV7-2|TRBJ2-2|.
TGTGCCAGCAGCAGAGGGGACAGGGTAAAGACCGGGGAGCTGTTTTTT
CASSRGDRVKTGELFF
>.|TRBV4-1|TRBJ2-1|.
TGCGCCAGCAGGTCTTACAATGAGCAGTTCTTC
CASRSYNEQFF
>.|TRBV28|TRBJ2-3|.
TGTGCCAGCAGTGTGCGGACAGTGGATACGCAGTATTTT
CASSVRTVDTQYF
>TRBD1|TRBV3-1/TRBV3-2|TRBJ2-5|.
TGTGCCAGCAGCCTTACCGGGACAGCACAAGAGACCCAGTACTTC
CASSLTGTAQETQYF
>.|TRBV19|TRBJ2-3|.
TGTGCCAGTAGTATAGATTTAGTCTCATCAGGTACGCAGTATTTT
CASSIDLVSSGTQYF
>.|TRBV5-1|TRBJ2-7|.
TGCGCCAGCAGCTTACTAGGCAGGGGACCCTACGAGCAGTACTTC
CASSLLGRGPYEQYF
>.|TRBV6-5|TRBJ1-5|.
TGTGCCAGCAGCCGATCGGACAGCCGAAATCAGCCCCAGCATTTT
CASSRSDSRNQPQHF
>TRBD2|TRBV7-2|TRBJ2-3|.
TGTGCCAGCAGCTCAAAGACTAGCGTACCCACAGATACGCAGTATTTT
CASSSKTSVPTDTQYF
>TRBD1|TRBV9|TRBJ1-2|.
TGTGCCAGCAGCGTAACGGACAGGAACTATGGCTACACCTTC
CASSVTDRNYGYTF
>TRBD2|TRBV11-2|TRBJ2-1|.
TGTGCCAGCAGCACCGGGACTAGCGGGGGGGCAGTTCCGTTCTTC
CASSTGTSGGAVPFF
>TRBD2|TRBV12-5|TRBJ2-5|.
TGTGCTAGTGGTTTGGCCCCTAGCGGGGGGGGCACACAAGAGACCCAGTACTTC
CASGLAPSGGGTQETQYF
>TRBD1|TRBV24-1|TRBJ1-4|once
TGTGCCACCAGTGAGGGACAGGGATTTGAAAAACTGTTTTTT
CATSEGQGFEKLFF
>.|TRBV7-2|TRBJ1-1|.
TGTGCCAGCAGCTCCCATGGGACTCTCAGAACTGAAGCTTTCTTT
CASSSHGTLRTEAFF
>.|TRBV12-3/TRBV12-4|TRBJ1-1|.
TGTGCCAGCAGTTTCTCTACCCCAGGAGCTTTCTTT
CASSFSTPGAFF
>TRBD1|TRBV7-9|TRBJ2-3|.
TGTGCCAGCAGCGCGAGACCGGGACAGGAGACAGATACGCAGTATTTT
CASSARPGQETDTQYF
>TRBD1|TRBV29-1|TRBJ2-3|.
TGCAGCGCCTACTACAGGGGGGCAGATACGCAGTATTTT
CSAYYRGADTQYF
>.|TRBV3-1/TRBV3-2|TRBJ1-4|.
TGTGCCAGCAGCCAAGATGGAGGAAAACTGTTTTTT
CASSQDGGKLFF
>TRBD2|TRBV11-1|TRBJ2-2|.
TGTGCCAGCAATATGAGAGGGACTAGCTATCCCGGGGAGCTGTTTTTT
CASNMRGTSYPGELFF
>TRBD1|TRBV5-1|TRBJ1-2|.
TGCGCCAGCAGCACACAGGGGGCGCAGGGCTACACCTTC
CASSTQGAQGYTF
>.|TRBV28|TRBJ1-1|.
TGTGCCAGCAGTTTATGGAGCCAGGCGTCGGAAGCTTTCTTT
CASSLWSQASEAFF
>TRBD2|TRBV11-2|TRBJ2-3|.
TGTGCCAGCAGCTTGGGGAGGGGTGCGGCGCTAAGCACAGATACGCAGTATTTT
CASSLGRGAALSTDTQYF
>TRBD1|TRBV2|TRBJ2-5|few
TGTGCCAGCACTACGACAGGGGTCGTGGAGACCCAGTACTTC
CASTTTGVVETQYF
>TRBD1|TRBV2|TRBJ2-7|.
TGTGCCAGCAGTGGGACAGGGGGCTCCTACGAGCAGTACTTC
CASSGTGGSYEQYF
>TRBD1|TRBV9|TRBJ1-1|.
TGTGCCAGCTCACAGGGGGTGGGCACTGAAGCTTTCTTT
CASSQGVGTEAFF